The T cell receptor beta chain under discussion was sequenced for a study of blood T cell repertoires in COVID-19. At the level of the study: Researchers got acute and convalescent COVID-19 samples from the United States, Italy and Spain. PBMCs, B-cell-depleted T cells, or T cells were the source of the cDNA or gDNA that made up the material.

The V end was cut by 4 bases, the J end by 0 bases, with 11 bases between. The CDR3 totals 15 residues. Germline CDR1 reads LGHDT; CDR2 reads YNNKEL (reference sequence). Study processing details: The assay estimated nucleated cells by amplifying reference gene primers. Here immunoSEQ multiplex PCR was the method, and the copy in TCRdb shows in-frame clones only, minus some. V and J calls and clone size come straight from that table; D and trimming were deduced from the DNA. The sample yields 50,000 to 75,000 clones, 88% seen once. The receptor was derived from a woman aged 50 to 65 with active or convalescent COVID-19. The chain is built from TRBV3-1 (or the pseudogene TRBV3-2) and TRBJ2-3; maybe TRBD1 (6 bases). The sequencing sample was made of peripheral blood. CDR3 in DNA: TGTGCCAGCAGCCCGACAGGCACGAGCACAGATACGCAGTATTTT. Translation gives CASSPTGTSTDTQYF.